Listed below are T cell receptor beta chains from one sample, sequenced in a study of synovial regulatory T cells in juvenile arthritis. Repertoires were generated with immunoSEQ multiplex PCR, while TCRdb's copy carries only in-frame clones and drops some. This listing includes roughly 1,300 clones. Sequenced sample: Treg cells from the synovium. These TCRs come from a donor aged 2-30 years with juvenile idiopathic arthritis. Both conserved end residues are part of each CDR3. Part of the rows lack a size; the others show once, few, many or a class for expanded clones.

v_gene: TRBV4-3; abundance: .; j_gene: TRBJ2-6; CDR3aa: CASSQDWRPLRSGANVLTF
v_gene: TRBV18; abundance: .; j_gene: TRBJ2-2; CDR3aa: CASSPRTGHTGELFF
v_gene: TRBV4-1; abundance: medium-sized; j_gene: TRBJ2-7; CDR3aa: CASSLRLTDTWAHEQYF
v_gene: TRBV7-2; abundance: .; j_gene: TRBJ2-7; CDR3aa: CASSLDRWTSGREQYF
v_gene: TRBV10-3; abundance: large; j_gene: TRBJ1-6; CDR3aa: CAGRSSYNSPLHF
v_gene: TRBV15; abundance: medium-sized; j_gene: TRBJ1-4; CDR3aa: CATSREGIWENEKLFF
v_gene: TRBV5-1; abundance: .; j_gene: TRBJ2-1; CDR3aa: CASSQGQGSSYNEQFF
v_gene: TRBV2; abundance: large; j_gene: TRBJ1-4; CDR3aa: CASTDRGEEKLFF
v_gene: TRBV9; abundance: .; j_gene: TRBJ2-6; CDR3aa: CASSVGGTGGSGANVLTF
v_gene: TRBV29-1; abundance: .; j_gene: TRBJ1-2; CDR3aa: CSVFTGGLGNYGYTF
v_gene: TRBV6-5; abundance: .; j_gene: TRBJ1-2; CDR3aa: CASSYGTANYGYTF
v_gene: TRBV5-3; abundance: .; j_gene: TRBJ2-3; CDR3aa: CARSLSTEPPGWDTQYF
v_gene: TRBV5-4; abundance: .; j_gene: TRBJ2-1; CDR3aa: CASSSSSGSGNEQFF
v_gene: TRBV5-1; abundance: medium-sized; j_gene: TRBJ2-7; CDR3aa: CASSPGLAVYEQYF
v_gene: TRBV5-4; abundance: .; j_gene: TRBJ1-2; CDR3aa: CASSLDRNYGYTF
v_gene: TRBV19; abundance: medium-sized; j_gene: TRBJ2-7; CDR3aa: CASSRLAGGGHEQYF
v_gene: TRBV29-1; abundance: medium-sized; j_gene: TRBJ1-5; CDR3aa: CSALQGGSNQPQHF
v_gene: TRBV7-8; abundance: .; j_gene: TRBJ1-2; CDR3aa: CASSSGTVYGYTF
v_gene: TRBV29-1; abundance: .; j_gene: TRBJ1-2; CDR3aa: CSVVGQPFYGYTF
v_gene: TRBV27; abundance: .; j_gene: TRBJ2-3; CDR3aa: CASSLRFSSTDTQYF
v_gene: TRBV11-3; abundance: .; j_gene: TRBJ2-5; CDR3aa: CASSLGGQETQYF
v_gene: TRBV4-2; abundance: medium-sized; j_gene: TRBJ2-3; CDR3aa: CASSQGQRRRDTQYF
v_gene: TRBV5-4; abundance: medium-sized; j_gene: TRBJ2-2; CDR3aa: CASSPPGQVGTGELFF
v_gene: TRBV11-2; abundance: medium-sized; j_gene: TRBJ1-6; CDR3aa: CASSFWTGDNSPLHF
v_gene: TRBV10-3; abundance: medium-sized; j_gene: TRBJ2-2; CDR3aa: CAISESLGLAGAGELFF
v_gene: TRBV5-4; abundance: .; j_gene: TRBJ2-5; CDR3aa: CASSLAETQYF
v_gene: TRBV5-8; abundance: medium-sized; j_gene: TRBJ2-1; CDR3aa: CASSLLAGARREQFF
v_gene: TRBV5-1; abundance: .; j_gene: TRBJ2-3; CDR3aa: CASSLASRGRADTQYF
v_gene: TRBV19; abundance: medium-sized; j_gene: TRBJ2-3; CDR3aa: CASREVSTDTQYF
v_gene: TRBV29-1; abundance: medium-sized; j_gene: TRBJ1-1; CDR3aa: CSAPLTGGTEAFF
v_gene: TRBV10-3; abundance: large; j_gene: TRBJ1-1; CDR3aa: CAISEGGSRGEAFF
v_gene: TRBV5-1; abundance: .; j_gene: TRBJ2-1; CDR3aa: CASSLASGYEQFF
v_gene: TRBV18; abundance: medium-sized; j_gene: TRBJ1-6; CDR3aa: CASSLLPGQGDNSPLHF
v_gene: TRBV19; abundance: .; j_gene: TRBJ2-3; CDR3aa: CAVQQDTQYF
v_gene: TRBV7-3; abundance: .; j_gene: TRBJ2-3; CDR3aa: CASSFGREGDTQYF
v_gene: TRBV19; abundance: medium-sized; j_gene: TRBJ1-6; CDR3aa: CASSSRAYNSPLHF
v_gene: TRBV7-3; abundance: medium-sized; j_gene: TRBJ2-1; CDR3aa: CASSSGQGAWSEQFF